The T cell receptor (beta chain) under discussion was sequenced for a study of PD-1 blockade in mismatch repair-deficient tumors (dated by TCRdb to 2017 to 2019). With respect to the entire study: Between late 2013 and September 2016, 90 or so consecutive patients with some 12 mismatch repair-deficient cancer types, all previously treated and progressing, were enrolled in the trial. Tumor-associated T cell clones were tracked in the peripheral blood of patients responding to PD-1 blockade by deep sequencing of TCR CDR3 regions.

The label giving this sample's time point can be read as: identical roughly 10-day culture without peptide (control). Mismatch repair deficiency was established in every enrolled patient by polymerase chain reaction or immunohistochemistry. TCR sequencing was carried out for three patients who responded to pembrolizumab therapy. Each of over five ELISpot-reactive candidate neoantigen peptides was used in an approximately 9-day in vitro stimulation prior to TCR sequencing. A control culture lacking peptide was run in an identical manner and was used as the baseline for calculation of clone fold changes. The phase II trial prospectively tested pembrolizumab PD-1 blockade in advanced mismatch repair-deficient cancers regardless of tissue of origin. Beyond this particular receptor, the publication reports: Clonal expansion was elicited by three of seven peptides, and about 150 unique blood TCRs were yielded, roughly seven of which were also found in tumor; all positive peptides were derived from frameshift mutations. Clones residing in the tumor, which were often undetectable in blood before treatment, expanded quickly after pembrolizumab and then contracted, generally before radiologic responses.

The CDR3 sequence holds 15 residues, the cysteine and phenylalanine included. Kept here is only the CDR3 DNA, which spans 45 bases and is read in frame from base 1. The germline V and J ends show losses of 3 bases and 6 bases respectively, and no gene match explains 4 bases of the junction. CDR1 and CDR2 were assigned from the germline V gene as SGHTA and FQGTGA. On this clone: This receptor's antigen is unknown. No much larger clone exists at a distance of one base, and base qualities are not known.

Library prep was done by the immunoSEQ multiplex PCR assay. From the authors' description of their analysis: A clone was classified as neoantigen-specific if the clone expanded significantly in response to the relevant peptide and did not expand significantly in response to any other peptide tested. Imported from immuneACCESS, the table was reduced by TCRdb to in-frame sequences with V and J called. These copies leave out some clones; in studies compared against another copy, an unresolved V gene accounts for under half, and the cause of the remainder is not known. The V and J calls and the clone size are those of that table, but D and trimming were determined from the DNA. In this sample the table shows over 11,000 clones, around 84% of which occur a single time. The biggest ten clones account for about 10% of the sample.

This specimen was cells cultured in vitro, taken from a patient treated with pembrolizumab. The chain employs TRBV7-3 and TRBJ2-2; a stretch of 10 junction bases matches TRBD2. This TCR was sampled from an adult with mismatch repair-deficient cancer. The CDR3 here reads CASSFIAGGAGELFF. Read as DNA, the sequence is TGTGCCAGCAGCTTTATAGCGGGAGGCGCCGGGGAGCTGTTTTTT.